Below are 3 T cell receptor beta chains sequenced from a single sample in a study of blood T cell repertoires in COVID-19. Profiled with immunoSEQ multiplex PCR; TCRdb holds only in-frame clones, not every one. The sample has 200,000 to 250,000 clones, roughly 87% seen once. Sequences were obtained from PBMCs or T cells enriched from blood (not recorded which). Source of these receptors: a man between 18 and 29 years old with acute COVID-19.

The gene calls are TRBV5-6 and TRBJ1-2, with D tentatively TRBD1 (5 bases). The germline V gene has CDR1 SGHDT and CDR2 YYEEEE. This CDR3 has 13 residues. The ends were cut back, 3 bases at V and 3 bases at J, with 9 bases in the middle. The CDR3 DNA is TGTGCCAGCAGCTCGCCGGGGGACTATGGCTACACCTTC. Translating it yields CASSSPGDYGYTF.

J is TRBJ2-3 and V is TRBV18; 10 positions agree with TRBD1. Germline CDR1 reads KGHSH; CDR2 reads LQKENI. V was pared by 3 bases and J by 5 bases, with 8 bases of the junction left unmatched. The CDR3 totals 16 residues. The CDR3 nucleotides are TGTGCCAGCTCACCTACTAGACAGGGGGCTAGAGATACGCAGTATTTT. Its protein is CASSPTRQGARDTQYF.

This chain joins TRBV12-3 or TRBV12-4 and TRBJ2-3; 7 bases match TRBD1. This CDR3 region has 13 residues. The J segment lost 0 bases and the V segment lost 7 bases, leaving 1 base of the junction unmatched. The CDR3 coding sequence is TGTGCCAGCAAGGACAGGAGCACAGATACGCAGTATTTT. Encoded protein: CASKDRSTDTQYF.